Listed below are T cell receptor beta chains from one sample, sequenced in a study of shared clonotypes between healthy human individuals. TCRdb keeps only in-frame clones here, not all; method: immunoSEQ multiplex PCR. The sample lists millions of clones, roughly 91% occurring once. The sequencing sample was made of naive CD8+ T cells from PBMCs. The receptors shown here come from a man younger than 35 in good health. Some clones in this sample may be carry-over from other donors' samples. CDR3s include the opening cysteine and the closing phenylalanine or tryptophan. The order of the fields is D gene, V gene, J gene, CDR3 protein. The D gene is left open where the match is weak.

>-|TRBV7-3|TRBJ2-7
CASSIDRYYEQYF
>-|TRBV2|TRBJ2-3
CASSEWVVPDTQYF
>-|TRBV9|TRBJ2-1
CASSPFHNEQFF
>TRBD2|TRBV5-4|TRBJ2-7
CASSLVGGSAYEQYF
>TRBD1|TRBV5-1|TRBJ2-2
CASSQDRVAPTGELFF
>TRBD2|TRBV27|TRBJ2-7
CASSLAGPRYEQYF
>-|TRBV4-1|TRBJ1-1
CASSQGSGSGNTEAFF
>TRBD1|TRBV27|TRBJ1-1
CASSLSGQRQAFF
>TRBD2|TRBV19|TRBJ2-1
CASTSSGGHEQFF
>-|TRBV4-1|TRBJ2-5
CASSQVSNRMRAQETQYF
>TRBD1|TRBV27|TRBJ1-1
CASSPGTGEAFF
>TRBD1|TRBV27|TRBJ1-1
CASSGLGLDRVKNAFF
>-|TRBV5-1|TRBJ2-3
CASSLDRMTDTQYF
>-|TRBV9|TRBJ2-1
CASSPTVYNEQFF
>TRBD1|TRBV5-5|TRBJ2-7
CASSLPDGQGYEQYF
>-|TRBV10-3|TRBJ1-3
CAISEPGFSGNTIYF
>TRBD2|TRBV10-3|TRBJ2-1
CAISEGRASGSLRGNEQFF
>-|TRBV7-9|TRBJ2-1
CASEVGGEQFF
>-|TRBV11-2|TRBJ2-6
CASSLGGSGANVLTF
>TRBD2|TRBV27|TRBJ2-1
CASRVLGTSGRDEQFF
>-|TRBV30|TRBJ1-3
CAWSLSGEGPSGNTIYF
>TRBD2|TRBV7-9|TRBJ2-3
CASSPSRGLGYSDTQYF
>TRBD1|TRBV29-1|TRBJ1-1
CSVVLTGGDERTEAFF
>TRBD2|TRBV2|TRBJ2-7
CAARPASGRPLLEQYF
>-|TRBV9|TRBJ2-7
CASSRTLGEEGYEQYF
>TRBD2|TRBV6-5|TRBJ2-7
CASSPSRAGAYEQYF
>-|TRBV28|TRBJ2-7
CASSFNRVLGYEQYF
>-|TRBV13|TRBJ2-5
CASSLQGSETQYF
>-|TRBV4-2|TRBJ2-5
CASSQLQRLGAQTQYF
>TRBD2|TRBV29-1|TRBJ2-1
CSVVSSGLISYNEQFF
>TRBD2|TRBV19|TRBJ2-2
CASTLAGGRAGELFF
>-|TRBV7-8|TRBJ2-7
CASSPLGGGAYEQYF
>TRBD2|TRBV27|TRBJ2-1
CASSLSGRAYNEQFF
>-|TRBV11-2|TRBJ2-2
CASSSFGGRELFF
>-|TRBV5-1|TRBJ2-7
CASGYTSSYEQYF